This passage covers 11 T cell receptor beta chains from one sample sequenced in a study of preoperative IRX-2 immunotherapy in early breast cancer. Treatment: preoperative locoregional IRX-2 cytokine immunotherapy. The method was immunoSEQ multiplex PCR; TCRdb's version includes in-frame clones alone and lacks a portion of them. The table lists approximately 11,000 clones, around 85% of them singletons. The sequenced sample was lymph node tissue, obtained before IRX-2 immunotherapy. The receptors were sampled from a human donor with breast cancer.

The table lists this clone with a count of one. CDR3 in amino acids: CASSQDLSGYYEQYF. In DNA form, the CDR3 reads TGTGCCAGCAGCCAAGATCTATCGGGATACTACGAGCAGTACTTC. The rearrangement joins TRBV14 to TRBJ2-7; D possibly corresponds to TRBD2 (5 bases). CDR3 length: 15 amino acids. CDR1 is SGHDN, CDR2 FVKESK, per germline. Trimming took 0 bases from V and 3 from J, leaving 12 bases between them.

This clone has just one count. The chain employs TRBV5-1 and TRBJ2-1; no clear D gene. Germline CDR1 is SGHRS and CDR2 is YFSETQ. This CDR3 comprises 15 residues. Trimming left V 1 base short and J 0 bases short, with 8 bases between. The CDR3 DNA sequence: TGCGCCAGCAGCTTGACCCCGAGCTCCTACAATGAGCAGTTCTTC. It encodes CASSLTPSSYNEQFF. Full variable domain (rest looked up from reference TRBV5-1 and TRBJ2-1): KAGVTQTPRYLIKTRGQQVTLSCSPISGHRSVSWYQQTPGQGLQFLFEYFSETQRNKGNFPGRFSGRQFSNSRSEMNVSTLELGDSALYLCASSLTPSSYNEQFFGPGTRLTVL.

This clone was detected only once. This rearrangement joins TRBV19 to TRBJ2-2; 10 bases fit TRBD2. Germline CDR1 LNHDA, CDR2 SQIVND (reference sequence). CDR3 size: 17 residues. V gave up 4 bases and J gave up 4 bases; unmatched junction bases: 9. CDR3 in amino acids: CASSKQLAGGGTGELFF. As DNA, the CDR3 is TGTGCCAGTAGTAAACAGTTAGCGGGAGGAGGCACCGGGGAGCTGTTTTTT.

This clone came up a few times. The chain is built from TRBV6-8 and TRBJ1-3; 7 bases line up with TRBD1. The CDR3 runs 14 residues. Germline values: CDR1 MNHGY, CDR2 SAAAGT. V gave up 10 bases and J gave up 0 bases; unmatched junction bases: 6. The CDR3 nucleotides read TGTGCCATCAGAGACAGGGACTCTGGAAACACCATATATTTT. It is translated as CAIRDRDSGNTIYF.

The chain employs TRBV30 and TRBJ2-7; D perhaps matches TRBD1 (6 bases). Germline assignment: CDR1 GTSNPN and CDR2 SVGIG (reference sequence). The CDR3 sequence is 13 residues long. V shed 2 bases and J shed 5 bases, with 13 bases lying between them. The CDR3 is CAWSTGYFNEQYF. DNA of the CDR3: TGTGCCTGGAGTACAGGGTATTTTAACGAGCAGTACTTC.

The chain joins TRBV29-1 to TRBJ2-5, with D hard to call. This CDR3 region has 13 residues. V was cut by 0 bases and J by 3 bases, with 8 bases left in between. CDR1 is SQVTM, CDR2 ANQGSEA, per germline. CDR3 coding DNA: TGCAGCGTTGAAGAGAATTGGAAAGAGACCCAGTACTTC. This encodes CSVEENWKETQYF.

CDR3 in DNA: TGCGCCAGCAGCACGGATCCTAGCAATCAGCCCCAGCATTTT. Translating gives CASSTDPSNQPQHF. The V call is TRBV23-1, the J call TRBJ1-5, with no clear D. TRBV23-1 is known as an ORF, though its function is uncertain. Between the trimmed V and J ends, which lost 6 bases and 0 bases, there was a span of 9 bases. The CDR3 sequence is 14 residues long.

The chain is built from TRBV15 and TRBJ2-1; D perhaps matches TRBD1 (6 bases). Per the germline V gene, CDR1 is LNHNV and CDR2 is YYDKDF (reference sequence). The CDR3 totals 15 residues. V lost 0 bases and J lost 9, with 15 bases in between. The CDR3 nucleotides are TGTGCCACCAGCAGAGATCGGCAGGGGATCAGTGAGCAGTTCTTC. It codes for CATSRDRQGISEQFF. Filled out from reference TRBV15 and TRBJ2-1, the complete variable domain reads DAMVIQNPRYQVTQFGKPVTLSCSQTLNHNVMYWYQQKSSQAPKLLFHYYDKDFNNEADTPDNFQSRRPNTSFCFLDIRSPGLGDTAMYLCATSRDRQGISEQFFGPGTRLTVL.

Only one count was recorded for this clone. The chain is built from TRBV6-8 and TRBJ1-2; 7 positions agree with TRBD1. Germline V gives CDR1 MNHGY, CDR2 SAAAGT. Trimming took 5 bases from V and 6 from J; bases not matched to a gene: 6. The length of the CDR3 is 13 residues. Here the CDR3 reads CASSTDRVDGYTF. CDR3 nucleotides: TGTGCCAGCAGTACCGACAGGGTGGATGGCTACACCTTC.

The J gene is TRBJ1-1, the V gene TRBV6-8; D perhaps matches TRBD1 (6 bases). The germline gives CDR1 MNHGY, CDR2 SAAAGT. The CDR3 covers 14 residues. Trimming removed 2 bases from V and 4 bases from J, with 11 bases in between. Written as DNA, the CDR3 is TGTGCCAGCAGTTACCAGGGGACTCGCACTGAAGCTTTCTTT. As protein: CASSYQGTRTEAFF.

The chain couples TRBV6-8 to TRBJ2-7; D call uncertain. V was shortened by 7 bases and J by 2 bases, with 18 bases between the two germline ends. Germline CDR1 is MNHGY and CDR2 is SAAAGT. This CDR3 contains 15 residues. The CDR3 DNA sequence: TGTGCCAGCACTTTAGCCGGGCCCCTACCCTACGAGCAGTACTTC. It encodes CASTLAGPLPYEQYF.